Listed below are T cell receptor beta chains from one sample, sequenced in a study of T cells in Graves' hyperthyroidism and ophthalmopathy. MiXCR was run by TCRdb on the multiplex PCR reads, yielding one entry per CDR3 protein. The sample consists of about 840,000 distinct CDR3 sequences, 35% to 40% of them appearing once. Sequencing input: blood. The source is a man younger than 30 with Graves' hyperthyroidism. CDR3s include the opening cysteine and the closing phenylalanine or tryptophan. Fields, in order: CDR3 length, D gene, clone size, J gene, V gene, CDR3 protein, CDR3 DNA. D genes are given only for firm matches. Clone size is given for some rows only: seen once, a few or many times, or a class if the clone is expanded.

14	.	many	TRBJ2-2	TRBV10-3	CAISDPGSTGELFF	TGTGCCATCAGTGATCCGGGATCCACCGGGGAGCTGTTTTTT
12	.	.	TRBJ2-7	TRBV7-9	CASSQTVEEQYF	TGTGCCAGCAGCCAAACTGTAGAAGAGCAGTACTTC
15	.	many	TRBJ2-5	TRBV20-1	CSAGGDRQLQETQYF	TGCAGTGCTGGAGGGGACAGACAGCTCCAAGAGACCCAGTACTTC
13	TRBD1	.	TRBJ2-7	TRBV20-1	CSARGDRLSGQYF	TGCAGTGCTAGGGGGGACAGGTTGTCGGGGCAGTACTTC
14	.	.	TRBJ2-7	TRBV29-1	CSVVQGFSSYEQYF	TGCAGCGTGGTACAGGGCTTTTCGTCCTACGAGCAGTACTTC
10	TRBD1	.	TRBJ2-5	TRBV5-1	CASSAGTGGF	TGCGCCAGCAGCGCCGGGACAGGGGGCTTC
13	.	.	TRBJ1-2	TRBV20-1	CSPSGEALDGHTF	TGCAGCCCGAGTGGAGAAGCCTTGGATGGCCACACCTTC
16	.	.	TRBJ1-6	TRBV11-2	CASRLTRAGKNSPLHF	TGTGCCAGCAGACTGACCAGGGCGGGGAAAAATTCACCCCTCCACTTT
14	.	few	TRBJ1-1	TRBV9	CASSPMTENTEAFF	TGTGCCAGCTCACCTATGACAGAGAACACTGAAGCTTTCTTT
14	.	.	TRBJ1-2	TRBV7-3	CASSAWTANYGYTF	TGTGCCAGCAGCGCCTGGACAGCTAACTATGGCTACACCTTC
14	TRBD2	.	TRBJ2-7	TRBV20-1	CSARVGRNSYEQYF	TGCAGTGCTAGAGTCGGGAGGAACTCCTACGAGCAGTACTTC
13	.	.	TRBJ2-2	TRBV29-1	CSVSDRYTGELFF	TGCAGCGTCTCCGACAGATACACCGGGGAGCTGTTTTTT
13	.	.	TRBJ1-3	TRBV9	CASSPPSPNTIYF	TGTGCCAGCAGCCCCCCCTCGCCGAACACCATATATTTT
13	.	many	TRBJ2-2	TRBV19	CASRQENTGELFF	TGTGCCAGTAGACAGGAGAACACCGGGGAGCTGTTTTTT
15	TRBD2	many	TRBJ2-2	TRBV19	CASSILQGGPGELFF	TGTGCCAGTAGTATTCTCCAGGGAGGGCCCGGGGAGCTGTTTTTT
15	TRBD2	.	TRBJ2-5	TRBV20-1	CSATLAGGSQETQYF	TGCAGTGCTACTCTAGCGGGAGGTTCTCAAGAGACCCAGTACTTC
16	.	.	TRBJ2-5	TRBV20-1	CSARDRSRGLQKTQYF	TGCAGTGCTAGAGATCGGTCCAGGGGACTACAAAAGACCCAGTACTTC
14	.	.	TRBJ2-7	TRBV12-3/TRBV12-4	CASSLSGRVYEQYF	TGTGCCAGCAGTTTATCGGGCAGGGTCTACGAGCAGTACTTC
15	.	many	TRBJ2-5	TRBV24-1	CATSDPGQGEETQYF	TGTGCCACCAGTGACCCCGGACAAGGCGAAGAGACCCAGTACTTC
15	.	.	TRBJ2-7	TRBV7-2	CASSLVRGKTYEQYF	TGTGCCAGCAGCTTAGTTCGCGGGAAAACCTACGAGCAGTACTTC
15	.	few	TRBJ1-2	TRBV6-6	CASSYRSTLSEGYTF	TGTGCCAGCAGTTACCGGTCGACTCTCTCAGAGGGCTACACCTTC
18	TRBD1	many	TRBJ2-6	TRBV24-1	CATSDSGWTGNVANVLTF	TGTGCCACCAGTGATTCGGGGTGGACAGGGAATGTGGCCAACGTCCTGACTTTC
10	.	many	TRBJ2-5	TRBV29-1	CSVSGETQYF	TGCAGCGTATCAGGAGAGACCCAGTACTTC
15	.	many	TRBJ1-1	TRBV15	CATSRDVGGNTEAFF	TGTGCCACCAGCAGAGATGTGGGTGGGAACACTGAAGCTTTCTTT
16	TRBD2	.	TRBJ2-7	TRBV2	CASSDRASGYSYEQYF	TGTGCCAGCAGTGATAGGGCTAGCGGTTACTCCTACGAGCAGTACTTC
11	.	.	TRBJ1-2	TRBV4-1	CASSQGHGYTF	TGCGCCAGCAGCCAAGGCCATGGCTACACCTTC
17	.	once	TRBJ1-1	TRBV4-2	CASSQERPSGFNTEAFF	TGTGCCAGCAGCCAAGAAAGGCCAAGTGGATTTAACACTGAAGCTTTCTTT
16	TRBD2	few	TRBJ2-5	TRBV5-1	CASSPLTSGGNETQYF	TGCGCCAGCAGCCCACTGACTAGCGGGGGTAATGAGACCCAGTACTTC
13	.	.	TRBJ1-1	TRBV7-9	CASSGNPNTEAFF	TGTGCCAGCAGCGGGAATCCGAACACTGAAGCTTTCTTT
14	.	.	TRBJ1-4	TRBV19	CASRKPDAIGKLFF	TGTGCCAGTAGAAAACCGGACGCGATCGGAAAACTGTTTTTT
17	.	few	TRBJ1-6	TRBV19	CASSMAPGSSYNSPLHF	TGTGCCAGTAGTATGGCGCCGGGGAGCTCCTATAATTCACCCCTCCACTTT
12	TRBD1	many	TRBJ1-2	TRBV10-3	CATGTGTYGYTF	TGTGCCACCGGGACAGGAACCTATGGCTACACCTTC
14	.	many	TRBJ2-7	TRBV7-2	CASSLLAQSYEQYF	TGTGCCAGCAGCTTACTGGCTCAGTCCTACGAGCAGTACTTC
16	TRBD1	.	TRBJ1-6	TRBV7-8	CASSEGGTGRNSPLHF	TGTGCCAGCAGCGAAGGGGGGACAGGTAGAAATTCACCCCTCCACTTT
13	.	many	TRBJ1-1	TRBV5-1	CASSREGRTEAFF	TGCGCCAGCAGTAGGGAGGGCCGCACTGAAGCTTTCTTT
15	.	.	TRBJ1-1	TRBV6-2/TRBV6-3	CASRSSDVRNTEAFF	TGTGCCAGCAGAAGCAGTGACGTACGGAACACTGAAGCTTTCTTT
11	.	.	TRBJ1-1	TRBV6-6	CASSYAAEAFF	TGTGCCAGCAGTTACGCAGCTGAAGCTTTCTTT
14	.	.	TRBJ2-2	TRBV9	CASSPLGSTGELFF	TGTGCCAGCAGCCCCCTTGGTAGCACCGGGGAGCTGTTTTTT
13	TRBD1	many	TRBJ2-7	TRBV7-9	CASSPRQGYEQYF	TGTGCCAGCAGCCCCCGACAGGGCTACGAGCAGTACTTC
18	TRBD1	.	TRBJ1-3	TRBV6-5	CASSYGGGRTGAGNTIYF	TGTGCCAGCAGTTACGGAGGAGGGAGGACAGGGGCTGGAAACACCATATATTTT